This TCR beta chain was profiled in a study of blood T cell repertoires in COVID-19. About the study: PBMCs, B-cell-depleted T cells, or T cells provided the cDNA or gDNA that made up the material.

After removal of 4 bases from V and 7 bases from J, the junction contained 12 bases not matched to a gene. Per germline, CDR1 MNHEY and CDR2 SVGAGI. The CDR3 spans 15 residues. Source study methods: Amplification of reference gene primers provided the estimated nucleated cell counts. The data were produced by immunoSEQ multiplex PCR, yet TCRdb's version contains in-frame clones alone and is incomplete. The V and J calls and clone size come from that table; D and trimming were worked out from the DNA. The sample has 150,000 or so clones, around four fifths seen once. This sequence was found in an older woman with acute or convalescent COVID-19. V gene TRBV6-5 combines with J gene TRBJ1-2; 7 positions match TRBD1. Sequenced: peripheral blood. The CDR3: CASSSTSGGWGGYTF. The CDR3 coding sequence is TGTGCCAGCAGTTCCACCTCAGGGGGGTGGGGTGGCTACACCTTC.